The 21 T cell receptor beta chains reported below all come from one sample, sequenced in a study of blood T cell repertoires in COVID-19. Measured with immunoSEQ multiplex PCR; TCRdb has only the in-frame clones, and not every one. The sample comprises 200,000 to 250,000 clones, 84% of which are singletons, and about 5.1% rests with the top ten. The sequenced material came from peripheral blood. These receptors all stem from a woman aged 60-70 years who had recovered from COVID-19.

This sequence joins TRBV3-1 (or the pseudogene TRBV3-2) and TRBJ2-5; D is ambiguous. This CDR3 comprises 12 residues. V lost 4 bases and J lost 4, with 7 bases in between. From germline, CDR1 is LGHDT and CDR2 YNNKEL (reference sequence). The CDR3 DNA reads TGTGCCAGCAGCCCACGAGGAGAGACCCAGTACTTC. Translated, it gives CASSPRGETQYF.

Concerning this clone: One base away lies a much larger clone, so this may be a sequencing read error. This same CDR3 is encoded by further DNA sequences in the sample. The genes are TRBV5-1 and TRBJ2-1, with 9 bases fitting TRBD2. The CDR3 length is 16 residues. J was trimmed by 7 bases and V by 2 bases; bases with no gene match: 10. The germline V gene has CDR1 SGHRS and CDR2 YFSETQ. The CDR3 sequence: CASSFLAGGAVNEQFF. CDR3 in DNA: TGCGCCAGCAGCTTCCTCGCGGGGGGGGCAGTTAATGAGCAGTTCTTC.

The CDR3 region is CASSQGPTRTGELFF. CDR3 nucleotide sequence: TGTGCCAGCAGCCAAGGCCCCACTAGAACCGGGGAGCTGTTTTTT. The chain combines TRBV3-1 (or the pseudogene TRBV3-2) with TRBJ2-2; tentative D call: TRBD2 (5 bases). Per the germline V gene, CDR1 is LGHDT and CDR2 is YNNKEL (reference sequence). This CDR3 has 15 residues. V was cut by 1 base and J by 5 bases, with 11 bases left in between.

The chain uses TRBV6-6 and TRBJ2-7, with TRBD1 identical over 8 bases. Unmatched junction bases numbered 7, after V lost 2 bases and J lost 4 bases. The CDR3 covers 15 residues. CDR1 MNHNY and CDR2 SVGAGI come from the germline V gene (reference sequence). The CDR3 nucleotides read TGTGCCAGCAGTTACCCCCGGACAGGGCGGTACGAGCAGTACTTC. Amino acid sequence: CASSYPRTGRYEQYF.

The V call is TRBV3-1 (or the pseudogene TRBV3-2), the J call TRBJ1-2; no reliable D call. V lost 0 bases, J lost 4 bases, and 15 bases lay in between. The CDR3 has 16 amino acids. The germline gives CDR1 LGHDT, CDR2 YNNKEL (reference sequence). In nucleotides, the CDR3 is TGTGCCAGCAGCCAAGATGGCCTTCCCCCGTCCTATGGCTACACCTTC. As protein: CASSQDGLPPSYGYTF.

In this sample, this clone turned up a few times. The chain links TRBV4-1 to TRBJ1-6, with D hard to call. Germline-derived CDR1 and CDR2 are MGHRA and YSYEKL. V was shortened by 1 base and J by 0 bases, with 10 bases between the two germline ends. The CDR3 loop spans 17 amino acids. CDR3 nucleotides: TGCGCCAGCAGCCAAGCTCCAACGAGCTCCTATAATTCACCCCTCCACTTT. Its translation: CASSQAPTSSYNSPLHF.

The chain combines TRBV27 with TRBJ2-1; possible D gene TRBD2, 7 bases. The CDR3 covers 15 residues. Looked up from germline, CDR1 is MNHEY and CDR2 is SMNVEV (reference sequence). The V and J ends lost 1 base and 5 bases respectively, with 12 bases between them. As DNA, the CDR3 is TGTGCCAGCAGTTTATTTGCGGGGGCTGACAATGAGCAGTTCTTC. This translates into CASSLFAGADNEQFF.

This chain joins TRBV18 and TRBJ1-2, with 7 bases that match TRBD1. Germline trimming cut 3 bases from V and 3 bases from J; bases unmatched to any gene: 7. CDR1 KGHSH and CDR2 LQKENI come from the germline V gene. This CDR3 has 15 residues. The CDR3 reads CASSPTGVVDYGYTF. The CDR3 DNA sequence: TGTGCCAGCTCACCTACAGGGGTAGTTGACTATGGCTACACCTTC.

The chain uses TRBV30 and TRBJ1-1; D ambiguous. Trimming shortened V by 0 bases and J by 3 bases, and 8 bases separated the two germline ends. This CDR3 spans 13 amino acids. CDR1 and CDR2 from the germline V gene are GTSNPN and SVGIG (reference sequence). CDR3 sequence (DNA): TGTGCCTGGAGTGTCCGGGTAGACACTGAAGCTTTCTTT. It encodes CAWSVRVDTEAFF.

CDR3 amino acids: CSVDKSSENTEAFF. CDR3 nucleotides: TGCAGCGTTGATAAGTCCAGCGAGAACACTGAAGCTTTCTTT. This chain connects TRBV29-1 to TRBJ1-1, with D uncertain. V lost 3 bases and J 1 base, leaving 12 bases between the germline ends. The germline CDR1 and CDR2 sequences are SQVTM and ANQGSEA. The CDR3 sequence is 14 residues long.

This clone was counted only a few times. The chain couples TRBV5-6 to TRBJ1-1, with 9 nucleotides matching TRBD1. The V gene's germline CDR1 is SGHDT and CDR2 YYEEEE. The CDR3 totals 19 residues. The trim removed 0 bases at V and 0 bases at J, leaving 12 bases unmatched. CDR3 nucleotide sequence: TGTGCCAGCAGCTTGGCCGGTATTACAGGGGGCCGGATGAACACTGAAGCTTTCTTT. Translating it yields CASSLAGITGGRMNTEAFF.

The V gene is TRBV7-8, the J gene TRBJ1-6, with TRBD1 identical over 10 bases. The germline V gene encodes CDR1 SGHVS and CDR2 FQNEAQ. The CDR3 length is 16 residues. With 4 bases clipped from V and 8 bases from J, the junction kept 8 bases outside the gene matches. The DNA for the CDR3 is TGTGCCAGCAGCTCAACCGACAGGGGGCTCGATTCACCCCTCCACTTT. Translating gives CASSSTDRGLDSPLHF.

The chain links TRBV27 to TRBJ1-5, with D possibly being TRBD1 (5 bases). The V end was cut by 1 base, the J end by 5 bases, with 12 bases between. Looked up from germline, CDR1 is MNHEY and CDR2 is SMNVEV (reference sequence). The CDR3 extends over 15 amino acids. The CDR3: CASSLYRGGDQPQHF. The CDR3 region has the DNA TGTGCCAGCAGTTTATATCGGGGGGGAGATCAGCCCCAGCATTTT.

The chain links TRBV27 to TRBJ2-5, with D possibly TRBD2 on 6 matching bases. The CDR3 is made up of 16 amino acids. V was pared by 4 bases and J by 1 base, with 16 bases between. From germline, CDR1 is MNHEY and CDR2 SMNVEV (reference sequence). The chain's CDR3 is CASSSTIADIQETQYF. The CDR3, as DNA: TGTGCCAGCAGTTCTACGATAGCGGACATCCAAGAGACCCAGTACTTC.

V is TRBV7-9 and J is TRBJ1-6; TRBD1 matches 8 bases. The CDR3 has 17 amino acids. CDR1 is SEHNR, CDR2 FQNEAQ, per germline (reference sequence). J gave up 4 bases and V 5 bases, and 10 bases lay outside the gene matches. As DNA, the CDR3 is TGTGCCAGCAGCCAAGGACAGGGCTTGAAATATAATTCACCCCTCCACTTT. Amino acid sequence: CASSQGQGLKYNSPLHF.

On this clone itself: Other DNA sequences from this sample encode an identical CDR3 as well. This chain joins TRBV7-3 and TRBJ1-1; D may be TRBD1 (5 bases). From germline, CDR1 is SGHTA and CDR2 FQGTGA. V was cut by 2 bases and J by 1 base, with 5 bases left in between. CDR3 size: 13 residues. CDR3 loop: CASSLQGNTEAFF. CDR3 DNA: TGTGCCAGCAGCTTACAGGGGAACACTGAAGCTTTCTTT.

The rearrangement joins TRBV5-1 to TRBJ2-7, with D uncertain. This CDR3 spans 14 amino acids. Per germline, CDR1 SGHRS and CDR2 YFSETQ. Trimming took off 0 bases at V and 0 bases at J, with 7 bases between the two ends. The CDR3 reads CASSLGHNSYEQYF. The CDR3 region has the DNA TGCGCCAGCAGCTTGGGACATAACTCCTACGAGCAGTACTTC.

The gene calls are TRBV29-1 and TRBJ1-1, with 10 bases fitting TRBD1. J lost 7 bases, V lost 6 bases, and 5 bases had no gene match. Germline CDR1 is SQVTM and CDR2 is ANQGSEA. The CDR3 extends over 12 amino acids. CDR3 loop: CSVKTGGHEAFF. CDR3 coding DNA: TGCAGCGTGAAGACAGGGGGCCATGAAGCTTTCTTT.

The chain employs TRBV5-8 and TRBJ2-3; D gene unclear. The CDR3 has 11 residues. Trimming stripped 7 bases from V and 5 bases from J, with 8 bases between. Germline loops: CDR1 SGHTS, CDR2 YDEGEE. CDR3 sequence: CASRQLDTQYF. The CDR3 DNA reads as TGTGCCAGCCGCCAACTAGATACGCAGTATTTT.

In its sample, this clone was seen a few times. The CDR3 loop is CASSGTGGAYGYTF. CDR3 nucleotides: TGCGCCAGCAGCGGGACAGGGGGGGCCTATGGCTACACCTTC. V gene TRBV5-1 combines with J gene TRBJ1-2; 11 nucleotides match TRBD1. This CDR3 has 14 amino acids. Germline CDR1 reads SGHRS; CDR2 reads YFSETQ. The J segment lost 4 bases and the V segment lost 4 bases, leaving 3 bases of the junction unmatched.

The J gene is TRBJ2-5, the V gene TRBV11-2, with TRBD1 identical over 9 bases. After removal of 4 bases from V and 7 bases from J, the junction contained 10 bases not matched to a gene. Germline-derived CDR1 and CDR2 are SGHAT and FQNNGV. The CDR3 extends over 15 amino acids. The CDR3 spells CASSSIRDRVPTQYF. CDR3 DNA: TGTGCCAGCAGCTCGATCCGGGACAGGGTGCCGACCCAGTACTTC.